The TCR beta chain under discussion was sequenced for a study of shared clonotypes between healthy human individuals. Whole-study findings and limits: Deeper or shallower sequencing was expected to change how clonotypes are shared among donors. On the whole, naive subsets had larger estimated richness than memory subsets had.

To note about this clone: Its antigen is unidentified.

This CDR3 has 15 residues. The assay was immunoSEQ multiplex PCR, and TCRdb's table has in-frame clones only and misses some. Of around 370,000 clones listed, 96% were seen once; the top ten hold around 0.32%. The receptor was derived from a man aged 30 to 45 in good health. The specimen was memory CD8+ T cells sorted from blood. Subset denoted: CD45RO+ cells pooled with CCR7-negative TemRA cells. This rearrangement joins TRBV21-1 to TRBJ1-2. TRBV21-1 is reported as a pseudogene. The CDR3 sequence is CASSKVEAVNYGYTF. Written as DNA, the CDR3 is TGTGCCAGCAGCAAAGTAGAAGCGGTTAACTATGGCTACACCTTC.